This is a list of T cell receptor beta chains from one sample in a study of control samples from healthy donors and cancer patients. Clones were read by immunoSEQ multiplex PCR, and TCRdb kept only the in-frame ones, dropping some. The table lists some 98,000 clones, approximately 84% of them singletons. The sample was PBMCs. These receptors came from a man between 65 and 79 years old with lung cancer. The CDR3 runs from the conserved cysteine through the conserved F or W. The order of the fields is clone size, J gene, D gene, V gene, CDR3 length, CDR3 protein, CDR3 DNA. A D gene is named only where the DNA matches it firmly. Expanded clones get a size class; other rows say once, few or many, or leave the size out.

clone_size: few
j_call: TRBJ1-5
d_call: NA
v_call: TRBV19
cdr3_length: 16
cdr3_aa: CASSIDTAGGNQPQHF
cdr3_nt: TGTGCCAGTAGTATAGATACCGCCGGGGGCAATCAGCCCCAGCATTTT

clone_size: once
j_call: TRBJ1-2
d_call: TRBD1
v_call: TRBV30
cdr3_length: 14
cdr3_aa: CAWSVRGTARGYTF
cdr3_nt: TGTGCCTGGAGTGTACGGGGGACAGCCAGAGGCTACACCTTC

clone_size: NA
j_call: TRBJ2-7
d_call: NA
v_call: TRBV5-5
cdr3_length: 13
cdr3_aa: CASSPPRGNEQYF
cdr3_nt: TGTGCCAGCAGCCCCCCTCGGGGAAACGAGCAGTACTTC

clone_size: NA
j_call: TRBJ2-5
d_call: NA
v_call: TRBV7-6
cdr3_length: 13
cdr3_aa: CASSLGLEETQYF
cdr3_nt: TGTGCCAGCAGCTTAGGCTTGGAAGAGACCCAGTACTTC

clone_size: NA
j_call: TRBJ1-2
d_call: NA
v_call: TRBV6-6
cdr3_length: 15
cdr3_aa: CASSYSPGEIYGYTF
cdr3_nt: TGTGCCAGCAGTTACTCTCCGGGCGAAATCTATGGCTACACCTTC

clone_size: NA
j_call: TRBJ2-3
d_call: NA
v_call: TRBV3-1/TRBV3-2
cdr3_length: 15
cdr3_aa: CASSPRGAGGDTQYF
cdr3_nt: TGTGCCAGCAGCCCCCGCGGGGCCGGGGGAGATACGCAGTATTTT

clone_size: NA
j_call: TRBJ2-1
d_call: NA
v_call: TRBV29-1
cdr3_length: 16
cdr3_aa: CSVVTPRSTLSNEQFF
cdr3_nt: TGCAGCGTTGTTACTCCGAGGTCCACGTTGTCCAATGAGCAGTTCTTC

clone_size: NA
j_call: TRBJ2-3
d_call: NA
v_call: TRBV28
cdr3_length: 16
cdr3_aa: CASSLQGGASTDTQYF
cdr3_nt: TGTGCCAGCAGTTTACAGGGGGGGGCTAGCACAGATACGCAGTATTTT

clone_size: NA
j_call: TRBJ1-1
d_call: TRBD1
v_call: TRBV5-1
cdr3_length: 13
cdr3_aa: CASSWGQGTEAFF
cdr3_nt: TGCGCCAGCAGCTGGGGACAGGGCACTGAAGCTTTCTTT

clone_size: NA
j_call: TRBJ2-2
d_call: TRBD1
v_call: TRBV6-5
cdr3_length: 15
cdr3_aa: CASSLGQGNTGELFF
cdr3_nt: TGTGCCAGCAGCCTGGGACAGGGGAACACCGGGGAGCTGTTTTTT

clone_size: NA
j_call: TRBJ1-2
d_call: NA
v_call: TRBV27
cdr3_length: 13
cdr3_aa: CASSSGSNYGYTF
cdr3_nt: TGTGCCAGCAGTTCTGGATCTAACTATGGCTACACCTTC

clone_size: NA
j_call: TRBJ2-1
d_call: NA
v_call: TRBV2
cdr3_length: 13
cdr3_aa: CASSERGDNEQFF
cdr3_nt: TGTGCCAGCAGTGAACGGGGCGACAATGAGCAGTTCTTC

clone_size: NA
j_call: TRBJ2-4
d_call: TRBD1
v_call: TRBV24-1
cdr3_length: 15
cdr3_aa: CATSEPDRVKNIQYF
cdr3_nt: TGTGCCACCAGTGAGCCCGACAGGGTTAAAAACATTCAGTACTTC

clone_size: once
j_call: TRBJ1-2
d_call: NA
v_call: TRBV7-9
cdr3_length: 14
cdr3_aa: CASSLGAVNYGYTF
cdr3_nt: TGTGCCAGCAGCTTAGGGGCAGTTAACTATGGCTACACCTTC

clone_size: NA
j_call: TRBJ2-5
d_call: TRBD1
v_call: TRBV4-1
cdr3_length: 15
cdr3_aa: CASSPGTGGVETQYF
cdr3_nt: TGCGCCAGCAGCCCCGGGACAGGGGGCGTGGAGACCCAGTACTTC

clone_size: NA
j_call: TRBJ2-2
d_call: NA
v_call: TRBV5-4
cdr3_length: 14
cdr3_aa: CASSLFWNTGELFF
cdr3_nt: TGTGCCAGCAGCTTATTTTGGAACACCGGGGAGCTGTTTTTT

clone_size: few
j_call: TRBJ1-6
d_call: NA
v_call: TRBV7-6
cdr3_length: 15
cdr3_aa: CASSLVGGGRSPLHF
cdr3_nt: TGTGCCAGCAGCTTAGTAGGGGGAGGAAGGTCACCCCTCCACTTT

clone_size: NA
j_call: TRBJ2-1
d_call: NA
v_call: TRBV15
cdr3_length: 15
cdr3_aa: CATSRDRESYNEQFF
cdr3_nt: TGTGCCACCAGCAGAGATCGAGAGAGCTACAATGAGCAGTTCTTC

clone_size: NA
j_call: TRBJ1-5
d_call: NA
v_call: TRBV7-9
cdr3_length: 15
cdr3_aa: CASSLGLEKNQPQHF
cdr3_nt: TGTGCCAGCAGCTTAGGATTGGAGAAAAATCAGCCCCAGCATTTT

clone_size: NA
j_call: TRBJ1-2
d_call: NA
v_call: TRBV3-1/TRBV3-2
cdr3_length: 15
cdr3_aa: CASSQRGAGAGGYTF
cdr3_nt: TGTGCCAGCAGCCAACGGGGGGCAGGGGCCGGTGGCTACACCTTC

clone_size: once
j_call: TRBJ1-1
d_call: TRBD1
v_call: TRBV6-5
cdr3_length: 14
cdr3_aa: CASRAGQGATEAFF
cdr3_nt: TGTGCCAGCAGGGCCGGACAGGGGGCAACTGAAGCTTTCTTT